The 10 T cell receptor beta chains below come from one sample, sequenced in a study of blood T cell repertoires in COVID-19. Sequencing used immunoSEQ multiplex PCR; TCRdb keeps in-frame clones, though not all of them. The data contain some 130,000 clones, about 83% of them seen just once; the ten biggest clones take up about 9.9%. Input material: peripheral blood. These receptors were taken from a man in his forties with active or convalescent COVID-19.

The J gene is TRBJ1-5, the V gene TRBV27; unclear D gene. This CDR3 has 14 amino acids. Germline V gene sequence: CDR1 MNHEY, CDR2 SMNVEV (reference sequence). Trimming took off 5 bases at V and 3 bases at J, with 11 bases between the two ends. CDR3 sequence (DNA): TGTGCCAGCAGTCCCGGGGAGACCAATCAGCCCCAGCATTTT. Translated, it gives CASSPGETNQPQHF.

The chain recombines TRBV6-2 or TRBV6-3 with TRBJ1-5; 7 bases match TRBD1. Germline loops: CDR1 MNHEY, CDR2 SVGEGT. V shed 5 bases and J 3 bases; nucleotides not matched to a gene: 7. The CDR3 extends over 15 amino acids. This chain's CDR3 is CASSPRQGHNQPQHF. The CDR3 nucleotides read TGTGCCAGCAGTCCCCGACAGGGACACAATCAGCCCCAGCATTTT.

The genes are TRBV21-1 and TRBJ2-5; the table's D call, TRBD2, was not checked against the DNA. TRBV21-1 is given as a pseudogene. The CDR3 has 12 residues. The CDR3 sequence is CAKVAHQETQYF. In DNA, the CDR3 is TGTGCCAAAGTAGCGCACCAAGAGACCCAGTACTTC.

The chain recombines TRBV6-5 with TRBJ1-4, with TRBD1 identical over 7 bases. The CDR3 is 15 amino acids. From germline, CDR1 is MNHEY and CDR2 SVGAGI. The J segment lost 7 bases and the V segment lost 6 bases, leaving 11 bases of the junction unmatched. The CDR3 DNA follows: TGTGCCAGCAGCACCGGACAGGTCTTCCGTGAAAAACTGTTTTTT. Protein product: CASSTGQVFREKLFF.

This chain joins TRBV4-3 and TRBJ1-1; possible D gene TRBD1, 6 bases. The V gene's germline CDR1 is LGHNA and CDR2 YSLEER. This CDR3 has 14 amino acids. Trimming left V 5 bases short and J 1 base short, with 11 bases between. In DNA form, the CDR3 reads TGCGCCAGCAGCTATATGACAGGGAACACTGAAGCTTTCTTT. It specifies CASSYMTGNTEAFF.

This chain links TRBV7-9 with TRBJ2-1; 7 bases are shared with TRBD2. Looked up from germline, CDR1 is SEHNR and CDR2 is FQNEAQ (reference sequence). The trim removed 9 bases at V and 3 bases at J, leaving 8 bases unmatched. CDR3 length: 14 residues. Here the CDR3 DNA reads TGTGCCAGTGATGGGGGGGTTGGCTACAATGAGCAGTTCTTC. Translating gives CASDGGVGYNEQFF.

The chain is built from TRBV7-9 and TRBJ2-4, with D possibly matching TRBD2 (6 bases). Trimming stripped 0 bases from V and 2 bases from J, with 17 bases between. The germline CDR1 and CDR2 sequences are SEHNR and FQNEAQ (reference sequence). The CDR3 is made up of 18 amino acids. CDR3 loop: CASSLAGLPAPTKNIQYF. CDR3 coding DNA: TGTGCCAGCAGCTTAGCGGGACTCCCCGCCCCCACCAAAAACATTCAGTACTTC.

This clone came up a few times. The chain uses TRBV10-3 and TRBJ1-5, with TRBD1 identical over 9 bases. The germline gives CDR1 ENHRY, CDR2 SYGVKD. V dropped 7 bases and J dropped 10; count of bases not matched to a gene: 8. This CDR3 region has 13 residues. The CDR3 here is CAITRDRESPQHF. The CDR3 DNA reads TGTGCCATCACTCGGGACAGGGAGTCCCCCCAGCATTTT.

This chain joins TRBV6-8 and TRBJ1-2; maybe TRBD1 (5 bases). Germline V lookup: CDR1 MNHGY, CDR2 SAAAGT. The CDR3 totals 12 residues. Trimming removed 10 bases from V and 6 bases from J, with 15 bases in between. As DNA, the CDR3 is TGTGCCAACAAGGGGATACGAAATGGCTACACCTTC. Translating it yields CANKGIRNGYTF.

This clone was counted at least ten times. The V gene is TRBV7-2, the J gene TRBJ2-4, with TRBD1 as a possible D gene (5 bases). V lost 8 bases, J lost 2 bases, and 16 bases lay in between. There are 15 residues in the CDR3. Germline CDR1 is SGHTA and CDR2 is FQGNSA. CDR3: CASGTGGQPKNIQYF. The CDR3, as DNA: TGTGCCAGCGGAACAGGTGGGCAACCCAAAAACATTCAGTACTTC.